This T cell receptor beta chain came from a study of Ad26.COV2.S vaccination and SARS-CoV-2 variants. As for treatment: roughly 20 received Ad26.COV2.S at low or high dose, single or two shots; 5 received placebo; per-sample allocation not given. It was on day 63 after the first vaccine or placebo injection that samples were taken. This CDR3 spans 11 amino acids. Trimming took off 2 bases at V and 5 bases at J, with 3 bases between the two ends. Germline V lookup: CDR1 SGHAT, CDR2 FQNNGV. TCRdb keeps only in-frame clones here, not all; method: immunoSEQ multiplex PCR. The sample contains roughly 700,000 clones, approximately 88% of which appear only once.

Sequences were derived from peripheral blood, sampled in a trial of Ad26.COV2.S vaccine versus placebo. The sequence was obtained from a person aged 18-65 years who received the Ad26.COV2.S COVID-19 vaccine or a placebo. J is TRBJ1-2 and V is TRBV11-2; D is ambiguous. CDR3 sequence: CASSLLYGYTF. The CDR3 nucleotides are TGTGCCAGCAGCTTATTATATGGCTACACCTTC.